A selection of T cell receptor beta chains follows, all from one sample in a study of CD8+CD57+ T cells in acquired aplastic anemia. TCRdb re-called the reads through MiXCR, storing one row per CDR3 protein. Found here are 150,000 to 200,000 distinct CDR3 sequences, under 55% of them singletons; the top ten hold 0.85% to 1.2%. Sequencing was done on a sample of sorted CD4+, CD8+, or CD8+CD57+ T cells (not recorded which) from PBMCs. These receptors all come from a human donor with aplastic anemia. The CDR3 runs from the conserved cysteine through the conserved F or W. Each record gives: V gene, clone size, D gene, J gene, CDR3 protein, CDR3 DNA. A D gene is named only where the DNA matches it firmly. Some rows mark clone size as missing; the rest say once, few, many or name a class of expanded clone.

v_call: TRBV2; clone_size: many; d_call: .; j_call: TRBJ1-1; cdr3_aa: CASSELGGGKPEAFF; cdr3_nt: TGTGCCAGCAGTGAATTAGGTGGAGGCAAGCCGGAAGCTTTCTTT
v_call: TRBV19; clone_size: .; d_call: .; j_call: TRBJ1-3; cdr3_aa: CASRQTGRVTIYF; cdr3_nt: TGTGCCAGTAGACAAACAGGGAGGGTCACCATATATTTT
v_call: TRBV24-1; clone_size: few; d_call: TRBD2; j_call: TRBJ2-1; cdr3_aa: CATGRAGGYNEQFF; cdr3_nt: TGTGCCACCGGTCGGGCGGGAGGGTACAATGAGCAGTTCTTC
v_call: TRBV20-1; clone_size: few; d_call: .; j_call: TRBJ2-7; cdr3_aa: CSAIEGGQSGYEQYF; cdr3_nt: TGCAGTGCAATCGAGGGAGGACAGTCGGGCTACGAGCAGTACTTC
v_call: TRBV9; clone_size: .; d_call: .; j_call: TRBJ2-7; cdr3_aa: CASSALGPGEQYF; cdr3_nt: TGTGCCAGCAGCGCGCTCGGGCCAGGCGAGCAGTACTTC
v_call: TRBV19; clone_size: many; d_call: .; j_call: TRBJ1-1; cdr3_aa: CASQLTALTSNTEAFF; cdr3_nt: TGTGCCAGCCAGTTAACAGCGCTCACCTCGAACACTGAAGCTTTCTTT
v_call: TRBV24-1; clone_size: .; d_call: .; j_call: TRBJ2-3; cdr3_aa: CATSESRSAGYTDTQYF; cdr3_nt: TGTGCCACCAGTGAATCCAGGTCGGCGGGCTACACAGATACGCAGTATTTT
v_call: TRBV2; clone_size: many; d_call: TRBD1; j_call: TRBJ1-4; cdr3_aa: CATTGTGVGSEKLFF; cdr3_nt: TGTGCCACCACCGGGACAGGGGTTGGGTCTGAAAAACTGTTTTTT
v_call: TRBV4-2; clone_size: .; d_call: .; j_call: TRBJ1-1; cdr3_aa: CASSQDWGGNTEAFF; cdr3_nt: TGTGCCAGCAGCCAAGATTGGGGCGGGAACACTGAAGCTTTCTTT
v_call: TRBV10-3; clone_size: .; d_call: TRBD1; j_call: TRBJ1-5; cdr3_aa: CAIRETGPHQPQHF; cdr3_nt: TGTGCCATCAGGGAGACAGGGCCCCATCAGCCCCAGCATTTT
v_call: TRBV19; clone_size: many; d_call: .; j_call: TRBJ1-6; cdr3_aa: CASSISGTLRSPLHF; cdr3_nt: TGTGCCAGTAGTATCTCCGGGACACTTCGGTCACCCCTCCACTTT
v_call: TRBV7-2; clone_size: .; d_call: .; j_call: TRBJ2-4; cdr3_aa: CASSLTGKNIQYF; cdr3_nt: TGTGCCAGCAGCTTAACAGGGAAAAACATTCAGTACTTC
v_call: TRBV5-8; clone_size: .; d_call: .; j_call: TRBJ2-5; cdr3_aa: CASVRDGVQRDQETQYF; cdr3_nt: TGTGCCAGCGTCCGGGATGGAGTACAGAGGGACCAAGAGACCCAGTACTTC
v_call: TRBV15; clone_size: few; d_call: TRBD1; j_call: TRBJ1-1; cdr3_aa: CATRNPGQGGTEAFF; cdr3_nt: TGTGCCACTAGAAACCCGGGACAGGGGGGAACTGAAGCTTTCTTT
v_call: TRBV4-2; clone_size: .; d_call: TRBD2; j_call: TRBJ2-7; cdr3_aa: CASSPRSGEGIYEQYF; cdr3_nt: TGTGCCAGCAGCCCCCGGTCGGGGGAGGGCATCTACGAGCAGTACTTC
v_call: TRBV27; clone_size: many; d_call: .; j_call: TRBJ2-3; cdr3_aa: CASSLSNTQYF; cdr3_nt: TGTGCCAGCAGTTTGAGTAATACGCAGTATTTT
v_call: TRBV6-1; clone_size: few; d_call: .; j_call: TRBJ1-1; cdr3_aa: CASSAGDGITEAFF; cdr3_nt: TGTGCCAGCAGTGCAGGCGATGGAATCACTGAAGCTTTCTTT
v_call: TRBV19; clone_size: many; d_call: .; j_call: TRBJ1-1; cdr3_aa: CASQLSSGGGNTEAFF; cdr3_nt: TGTGCCAGTCAACTCTCGTCCGGAGGCGGGAACACTGAAGCTTTCTTT
v_call: TRBV11-2; clone_size: many; d_call: TRBD2; j_call: TRBJ2-4; cdr3_aa: CASSPGAGVAKNIQYF; cdr3_nt: TGTGCCAGCAGCCCGGGAGCGGGGGTAGCCAAAAACATTCAGTACTTC
v_call: TRBV15; clone_size: .; d_call: .; j_call: TRBJ1-1; cdr3_aa: CATTPTGPTEASF; cdr3_nt: TGTGCCACCACCCCGACAGGACCCACTGAAGCTTCCTTT
v_call: TRBV20-1; clone_size: once; d_call: .; j_call: TRBJ2-7; cdr3_aa: CSATLGGPNYEQYF; cdr3_nt: TGCAGTGCTACCCTCGGGGGGCCGAATTACGAGCAGTACTTC
v_call: TRBV5-6; clone_size: many; d_call: .; j_call: TRBJ1-6; cdr3_aa: CASSLVPGGGSPLHF; cdr3_nt: TGTGCCAGCAGCTTGGTACCCGGGGGCGGCTCACCCCTCCACTTT
v_call: TRBV5-1; clone_size: many; d_call: .; j_call: TRBJ2-3; cdr3_aa: CASSFGGGQSTDTQYF; cdr3_nt: TGCGCCAGCAGCTTTGGGGGGGGACAGAGCACAGATACGCAGTATTTT
v_call: TRBV12-3/TRBV12-4; clone_size: many; d_call: .; j_call: TRBJ1-3; cdr3_aa: CASSTRTGNTIYF; cdr3_nt: TGTGCCAGCAGCACGCGGACCGGAAACACCATATATTTT
v_call: TRBV2; clone_size: .; d_call: .; j_call: TRBJ2-2; cdr3_aa: CASRVGLSGELFF; cdr3_nt: TGTGCCAGCAGGGTCGGCCTGAGTGGGGAGCTGTTTTTT
v_call: TRBV20-1; clone_size: .; d_call: .; j_call: TRBJ2-5; cdr3_aa: CSAEDGQTQYF; cdr3_nt: TGCAGTGCTGAGGACGGACAGACCCAGTACTTC
v_call: TRBV4-2; clone_size: many; d_call: .; j_call: TRBJ2-7; cdr3_aa: CASSQGAGWFYEQYF; cdr3_nt: TGTGCCAGCAGCCAAGGGGCGGGGTGGTTCTACGAGCAGTACTTC